One and the same sample provided the 2 T cell receptor beta chains below, sequenced in a study of CD8 T cells in ankylosing spondylitis. TCRdb reprocessed the 5' RACE reads with MiXCR, giving one entry per CDR3 protein. This sample yields 340,000 or so distinct CDR3 sequences, of which over 12% are seen a single time; approximately 1.1% belongs to the top ten. Sequenced: blood, either unsorted or a sorted T cell fraction (not recorded which). These receptor sequences come from a male donor with ankylosing spondylitis or in good health (not recorded which).

This clonotype was seen only a few times. V and J are TRBV20-1 and TRBJ2-2; TRBD2 matches at 11 bases. Germline CDR1 reads DFQATT; CDR2 reads SNEGSKA (reference sequence). The CDR3 covers 15 residues. V lost 4 bases and J lost 5; bases outside the gene matches: 6. In DNA, the CDR3 is TGCAGTGCTACTAGCGGGAGGAGGGGTACCGGGGAGCTGTTTTTT. It codes for CSATSGRRGTGELFF.

This clonotype has more than one count but fewer than ten. V usage is TRBV6-1 and J usage is TRBJ1-1, with D perhaps TRBD1 (5 bases). V was pared by 6 bases and J by 7 bases, with 18 bases between. CDR3 length: 14 residues. In germline, CDR1 is MNHNS, CDR2 SASEGT. CDR3 DNA sequence: TGTGCCAGCAGAGAAACAGGCGGTCCGGGTGAAGCTTTCTTT. Protein product: CASRETGGPGEAFF.